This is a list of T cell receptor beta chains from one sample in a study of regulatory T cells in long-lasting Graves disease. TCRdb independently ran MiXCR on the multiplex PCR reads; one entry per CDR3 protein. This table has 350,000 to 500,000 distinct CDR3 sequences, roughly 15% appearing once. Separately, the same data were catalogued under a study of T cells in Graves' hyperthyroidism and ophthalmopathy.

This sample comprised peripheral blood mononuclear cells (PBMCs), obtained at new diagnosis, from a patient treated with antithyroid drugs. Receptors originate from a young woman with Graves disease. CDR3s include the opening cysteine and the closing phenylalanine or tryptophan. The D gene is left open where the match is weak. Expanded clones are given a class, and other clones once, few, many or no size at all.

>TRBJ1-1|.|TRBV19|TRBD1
TGTGCCACCGATGAACAGGGGACTTCTTATCTGGGAGGGACTGAAGCTTTCTTT
CATDEQGTSYLGGTEAFF
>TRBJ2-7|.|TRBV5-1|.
TGCGCCAGCAGCTTGGGAGGGGAGTACTACGAGCAGTACTTC
CASSLGGEYYEQYF
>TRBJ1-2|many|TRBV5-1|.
TGTGCCAGCAGTTTGGGGACACTCTATGGCTACACCTTC
CASSLGTLYGYTF
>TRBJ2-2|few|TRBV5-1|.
TGCGCCAGCAGCTTGGGGACCCCAGGTCCTAGCCATGTTGCCGGGGAGCTGTTTTTT
CASSLGTPGPSHVAGELFF
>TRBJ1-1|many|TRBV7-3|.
TGTGCCAGCAGCTTATACACGAACACTGAAGCTTTCTTT
CASSLYTNTEAFF
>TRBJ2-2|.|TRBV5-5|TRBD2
TGTGCCAGCAGCGTGTGGGGGACTAGCGGCACCGGGGAGCTGTTTTTT
CASSVWGTSGTGELFF
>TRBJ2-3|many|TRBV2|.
TGTGCCAGCAGCTTACCCGCCCCCCTAGCGATCACAGATACGCAGTATTTT
CASSLPAPLAITDTQYF
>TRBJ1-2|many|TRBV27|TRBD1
TGTGCCAGCTCACTGACAGGGTACCTCTATGGCTACACCTTC
CASSLTGYLYGYTF
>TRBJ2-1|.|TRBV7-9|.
TGTGCCAGCAGCTTAATCGGACGAATAACCGATAAGCAGTTCTTC
CASSLIGRITDKQFF
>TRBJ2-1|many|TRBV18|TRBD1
TGTGCCAGCTCACCACCGACAGGGGTCAATGAGCAGTTCTTC
CASSPPTGVNEQFF
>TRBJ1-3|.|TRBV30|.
TGTGCCTGGAGTACAGGGACTGGAAACACCATATATTTT
CAWSTGTGNTIYF
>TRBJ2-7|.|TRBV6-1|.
TGTGCCAGCACACCCAGGTACCACGAGCAGTACTTC
CASTPRYHEQYF
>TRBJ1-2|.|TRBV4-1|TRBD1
TGCGCCAGCAGCCAAGGACAGGGCCTTTCTAACTATGGCTACACCTTC
CASSQGQGLSNYGYTF
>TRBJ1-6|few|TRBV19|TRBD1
TGTGCCAGTAGTGCGGGGACAGGGGGATCACCCCTCCACTTT
CASSAGTGGSPLHF
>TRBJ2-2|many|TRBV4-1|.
TGCGCCAGCAGCCAAGTCGGGAGCGGCTACACCGGGGAGCTGTTTTTT
CASSQVGSGYTGELFF
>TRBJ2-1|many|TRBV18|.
TGTGCCAGCACCGAACAAAACAATGAGCAGTTCTTC
CASTEQNNEQFF
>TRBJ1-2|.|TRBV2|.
TGTGCCAGCTTCCCGATGGGTAACTATGGCTACACCTTC
CASFPMGNYGYTF
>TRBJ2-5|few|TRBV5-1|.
TGCGCCAGCAGCTTCGGGGCCGGGCAAGAGACCCAGTACTTC
CASSFGAGQETQYF
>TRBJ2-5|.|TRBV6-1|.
TGTGCCAGCAGTGAAGGTCGGGGGCACGGAGAGACCCAGTACTTC
CASSEGRGHGETQYF
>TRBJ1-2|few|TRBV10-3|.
TGTGCCATCAGTGATTACACCCACTCGGCGGGCTATGGCTACACCTTC
CAISDYTHSAGYGYTF
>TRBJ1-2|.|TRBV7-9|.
TGTGCCAGCCTGGGACACTCTAACTATGGCTACACCTTC
CASLGHSNYGYTF
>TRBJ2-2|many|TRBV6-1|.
TGTGCCAGCAGTGCCAGTTGGGGGTTGAACACCGGGGAGCTGTTTTTT
CASSASWGLNTGELFF
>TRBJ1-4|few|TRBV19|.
TGTGCCAGTAGTGCCCCTGTGGGAGGTTCGGCGGAAAAACTGTTTTTT
CASSAPVGGSAEKLFF
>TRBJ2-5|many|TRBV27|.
TGTGCCAGCAGTCCCAGGGGAACGTTAGAGACCCAGTACTTC
CASSPRGTLETQYF
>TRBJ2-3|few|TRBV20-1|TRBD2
TGCAGTGCGATGACTAGCGGGAGTAGCACAGATACGCAGTATTTT
CSAMTSGSSTDTQYF
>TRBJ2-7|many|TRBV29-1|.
TGCAGCGTTGAAGTTTCAGCCTTCTCCTACGAGCAGTACTTC
CSVEVSAFSYEQYF
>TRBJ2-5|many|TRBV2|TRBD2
TGTGCCAGCAGTAGGACTAGCGGGAGGGCCACGCAAGAGACCCAGTACTTC
CASSRTSGRATQETQYF
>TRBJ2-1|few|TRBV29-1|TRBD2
TGCAGCGTGGGCCGGGGAGGGCACTTTTACGAGCAGTTCTTC
CSVGRGGHFYEQFF
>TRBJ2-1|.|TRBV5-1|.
TGCGCCAGCAGCTTGGTAGGACAGAACTACAATGAGCAGTTCTTC
CASSLVGQNYNEQFF
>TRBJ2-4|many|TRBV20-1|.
TGCAGTGAACGGGAGCAGGGGAGAAACATTCAGTACTTC
CSEREQGRNIQYF
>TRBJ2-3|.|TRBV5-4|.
TGTGCCAGCAGCTACCCTCACACAGATACGCAGTATTTT
CASSYPHTDTQYF
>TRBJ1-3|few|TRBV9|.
TGTGCCAGCAGCGTAGTGGGGGCATCCGGAAACACCATATATTTT
CASSVVGASGNTIYF